One and the same sample provided the 28 T cell receptor beta chains below, sequenced in a study of T cells after posttransplantation cyclophosphamide. Sampled 1 year posttransplant, controls received myeloablative marrow transplants, methotrexate and a calcineurin inhibitor. This table comes from immunoSEQ multiplex PCR, and its TCRdb copy is limited to in-frame clones, with some not included. The sample lists 9,500 to 10,000 clones; around nine tenths were seen once. The input for sequencing was PBMCs, taken after an allogeneic stem cell transplant with a calcineurin inhibitor and methotrexate. The receptors derive from a male patient aged 30 to 39 who received an allogeneic stem cell transplant from an unrelated donor, was CMV-positive, and had no GVHD. Part of the T cells may come from the graft donor.

This chain connects TRBV9 to TRBJ2-3, with 7 nucleotides matching TRBD1. With V trimmed by 4 bases and J by 1 base, 6 bases remained unmatched. Germline loops: CDR1 SGDLS, CDR2 YYNGEE. This CDR3 has 15 amino acids. The CDR3 DNA sequence: TGTGCCAGCAGCCTCACTACAGGGGGCACAGATACGCAGTATTTT. Its translation is CASSLTTGGTDTQYF.

CDR3 loop: CASSQVVLVPPETQYF. CDR3 nucleotides: TGTGCCAGCAGCCAAGTAGTTTTGGTTCCCCCAGAGACCCAGTACTTC. The V call is TRBV7-2, the J call TRBJ2-5; no definite D call. Trimming cost V 5 bases and J 4 bases, with 20 bases left between them. The CDR3 runs 16 residues. The V gene's germline CDR1 is SGHTA and CDR2 FQGNSA. Full variable domain (rest looked up from reference TRBV7-2 and TRBJ2-5): GAGVSQSPSNKVTEKGKDVELRCDPISGHTALYWYRQSLGQGLEFLIYFQGNSAPDKSGLPSDRFSAERTGGSVSTLTIQRTQQEDSAVYLCASSQVVLVPPETQYFGPGTRLLVL.

The chain recombines TRBV5-1 with TRBJ2-7; D may be TRBD1 (5 bases). The CDR3 runs 16 residues. Trimming left V 0 bases short and J 3 bases short, with 16 bases between. Germline V gives CDR1 SGHRS, CDR2 YFSETQ. Here the CDR3 reads CASSLAIGQGIYEQYV. CDR3 nucleotide sequence: TGCGCCAGCAGCTTGGCTATCGGGCAGGGCATCTACGAGCAGTACGTC.

V gene TRBV18 combines with J gene TRBJ2-1; the match to TRBD1 covers 7 bases. Germline V gives CDR1 KGHSH, CDR2 LQKENI. The CDR3 runs 15 residues. V lost 1 base and J lost 2; bases outside the gene matches: 2. In DNA, the CDR3 is TGTGCCAGCTCACCACTGACAGGGACCTACAATGAGCAGTTCTTC. This codes for CASSPLTGTYNEQFF.

The V call is TRBV28, the J call TRBJ1-5, with D hard to call. This CDR3 has 13 amino acids. The V gene lost 3 bases and the J gene lost 0 bases, with 3 bases spanning the gap. The germline gives CDR1 MDHEN, CDR2 SYDVKM. The CDR3 coding sequence is TGTGCCAGCAGTTTTCTTAGCAATCAGCCCCAGCATTTT. Translation gives CASSFLSNQPQHF. Looking up the rest from reference TRBV28 and TRBJ1-5 gives the full variable domain: DVKVTQSSRYLVKRTGEKVFLECVQDMDHENMFWYRQDPGLGLRLIYFSYDVKMKEKGDIPEGYSVSREKKERFSLILESASTNQTSMYLCASSFLSNQPQHFGDGTRLSIL.

The CDR3: CASSREVTDTQYF. The CDR3 nucleotides read TGTGCCAGCAGCCGAGAGGTTACAGATACGCAGTATTTT. The chain combines TRBV5-8 with TRBJ2-3; D ambiguous. The V end lost 4 bases, the J end lost 3 bases, and 9 bases lay between the germline ends. The germline CDR1 and CDR2 sequences are SGHTS and YDEGEE. This CDR3 has 13 amino acids.

V gene TRBV15 combines with J gene TRBJ2-7; no reliable D call. The CDR3 is made up of 14 amino acids. Looked up from germline, CDR1 is LNHNV and CDR2 is YYDKDF (reference sequence). The ends were cut back, 3 bases at V and 6 bases at J, with 15 bases in the middle. The CDR3 loop is CATSSSLELAEQYF. As DNA, the CDR3 is TGTGCCACCAGCAGTTCGCTAGAACTTGCCGAGCAGTACTTC.

The rearrangement uses TRBV5-1 and TRBJ2-5; tentative D call: TRBD2 (6 bases). Germline values: CDR1 SGHRS, CDR2 YFSETQ. V was clipped by 1 base and J by 2 bases, with 12 bases between them. The CDR3 has 15 amino acids. The CDR3 loop is CASSLILAEQETQYF. The CDR3 DNA follows: TGCGCCAGCAGCTTGATACTAGCCGAACAAGAGACCCAGTACTTC.

The V and J genes are TRBV5-1 and TRBJ2-7; TRBD2 agrees at 9 bases. Trimming at V came to 5 bases and at J to 4 bases, leaving 7 bases not matched to a gene. Germline CDR1 reads SGHRS; CDR2 reads YFSETQ. This CDR3 is 14 amino acids long. This CDR3 reads CASRPSGNLYEQYF. CDR3 nucleotide sequence: TGCGCCAGCAGGCCTAGCGGGAATTTGTACGAGCAGTACTTC.

The CDR3 spells CASSEDHIRLASYEQYF. The CDR3 DNA reads as TGTGCCAGCAGTGAAGATCATATAAGGCTAGCGAGTTACGAGCAGTACTTC. V gene TRBV6-1 combines with J gene TRBJ2-7, with D maybe TRBD2 (6 bases). The CDR3 covers 17 residues. Trimming removed 1 base at V and 4 bases at J, with 20 bases between. Germline CDR1 and CDR2: MNHNS and SASEGT.

The gene calls are TRBV4-1 and TRBJ2-3; 8 positions agree with TRBD2. The CDR3 is 15 amino acids. V was pared by 3 bases and J by 9 bases, with 11 bases of the junction left unmatched. Germline V gene sequence: CDR1 MGHRA, CDR2 YSYEKL. For the CDR3, the DNA is TGCGCCAGCAGCCAGGATCTAGCGGGCGGAGGAACGCAGTATTTT. It is translated as CASSQDLAGGGTQYF.

The chain has TRBV11-2 and TRBJ2-1; 7 bases line up with TRBD2. CDR3 length: 16 amino acids. Trimming at V came to 1 base and at J to 5 bases, leaving 8 bases not matched to a gene. Germline assignment: CDR1 SGHAT and CDR2 FQNNGV. In DNA, the CDR3 is TGTGCCAGCAGCTTAGTGGCCCTAGCGGTCAACAATGAGCAGTTCTTC. This codes for CASSLVALAVNNEQFF.

By frequency in the sample, this clone is medium-sized (0.01 to 0.1%). V is TRBV4-1 and J is TRBJ2-7, with 11 bases fitting TRBD1. Germline V lookup: CDR1 MGHRA, CDR2 YSYEKL. V lost 5 bases and J lost 4; bases outside the gene matches: 7. The CDR3 runs to 15 residues. CDR3 sequence: CASSAGQGEGYEQYF. The CDR3 DNA is TGCGCCAGCAGCGCGGGACAGGGGGAAGGATACGAGCAGTACTTC.

This clone was seen a handful of times. This chain joins TRBV4-2 and TRBJ2-7; TRBD1 matches at 9 bases. Germline CDR1 reads LGHNA; CDR2 reads YNFKEQ. The J segment lost 4 bases and the V segment lost 1 base, leaving 5 bases of the junction unmatched. This CDR3 region has 15 residues. CDR3 bases: TGTGCCAGCAGCCAAGTTGTGACAGGGGGGTACGAGCAGTACTTC. Its protein product is CASSQVVTGGYEQYF.

J is TRBJ2-7 and V is TRBV19; the match to TRBD1 covers 8 bases. In germline, CDR1 is LNHDA, CDR2 SQIVND (reference sequence). The CDR3 is made up of 15 amino acids. The V segment lost 5 bases and the J segment 4 bases; nucleotides outside the gene matches: 10. The CDR3: CASSAGQGSLYEQYF. The CDR3, as DNA: TGTGCCAGTAGTGCCGGACAGGGAAGCTTATACGAGCAGTACTTC.

The chain employs TRBV18 and TRBJ2-2; D uncertain. Germline lookup yields CDR1 KGHSH and CDR2 LQKENI. Between the trimmed V and J ends, which lost 3 bases and 0 bases, there was a span of 8 bases. The CDR3 extends over 15 amino acids. The CDR3 DNA reads TGTGCCAGCTCACCGTCTCTCGCGAACACCGGGGAGCTGTTTTTT. Translation: CASSPSLANTGELFF.

This rearrangement joins TRBV28 to TRBJ1-1; D is undetermined. This CDR3 is built from 11 residues. The V gene's germline CDR1 is MDHEN and CDR2 SYDVKM. With 7 bases removed from V and 5 bases from J, the gap between germline ends came to 8 bases. The CDR3 loop is CASTGFTEAFF. The CDR3 nucleotides are TGTGCCAGCACGGGGTTTACTGAAGCTTTCTTT.

Points on this clone: Lacking the conserved final phenylalanine or tryptophan, this CDR3 likely reflects a read error. V usage is TRBV5-1 and J usage is TRBJ1-1; TRBD1 agrees at 7 bases. The CDR3 length is 14 residues. V trimming: 5 bases; J trimming: 3 bases; junction bases outside the gene matches: 7. Germline V gene sequence: CDR1 SGHRS, CDR2 YFSETQ. This chain's CDR3 is CASRPLTGDTEAFL. The CDR3 DNA sequence: TGCGCCAGCAGACCTCTTACAGGGGACACTGAAGCTTTCCTT.

About this clone: At one end the junction does not follow the germline gene, possibly because of a read error. This chain connects TRBV7-9 to TRBJ1-1; 7 nucleotides agree with TRBD1. Germline-derived CDR1 and CDR2 are SEHNR and FQNEAQ (reference sequence). This CDR3 is built from 14 residues. The CDR3 DNA sequence: TGTGCCAGCAGCTTTGAGCTCAGGGGGGCCCCGATTATCTTT. It codes for CASSFELRGAPIIF.

The rearrangement links TRBV10-3 to TRBJ2-3; 12 nucleotides align to TRBD2. CDR1 and CDR2 (germline): ENHRY, SYGVKD. This CDR3 spans 18 amino acids. With V trimmed by 2 bases and J by 1 base, 7 bases remained unmatched. CDR3 sequence (DNA): TGTGCCATCAGTGAGACTAGCGGGAGGCTTACAGGCACAGATACGCAGTATTTT. Its protein is CAISETSGRLTGTDTQYF.

The chain employs TRBV11-2 and TRBJ2-2, with a possible D match to TRBD2 (6 bases). The CDR3 loop spans 15 amino acids. V gave up 1 base and J gave up 0 bases, with 6 bases separating them. Germline loops: CDR1 SGHAT, CDR2 FQNNGV. CDR3 sequence (DNA): TGTGCCAGCAGCTTAGGGGGGGCGAACACCGGGGAGCTGTTTTTT. It encodes CASSLGGANTGELFF.

This clone was detected once. V gene TRBV9 combines with J gene TRBJ1-2, with D unresolved. The germline V gene has CDR1 SGDLS and CDR2 YYNGEE. V was clipped by 3 bases and J by 3 bases, with 9 bases between them. The CDR3 spans 13 residues. The CDR3 region is CASSGREYYGYTF. CDR3 DNA sequence: TGTGCCAGCAGCGGGAGGGAGTACTATGGCTACACCTTC.

V and J are TRBV7-2 and TRBJ2-3, with TRBD2 identical over 9 bases. V was pared by 2 bases and J by 0 bases, with 3 bases of the junction left unmatched. The CDR3 is 16 residues long. Germline V gene lookup returns CDR1 SGHTA and CDR2 FQGNSA. The CDR3: CASSLLAGFSTDTQYF. DNA of the CDR3: TGTGCCAGCAGCTTACTAGCGGGATTTAGCACAGATACGCAGTATTTT.

This rearrangement joins TRBV4-3 to TRBJ2-7; D gene ambiguous. Germline-derived CDR1 and CDR2 are LGHNA and YSLEER. The CDR3 consists of 14 residues. With 0 bases removed from V and 1 base from J, the gap between germline ends came to 7 bases. The CDR3 bases are TGCGCCAGCAGCCAAGAGCGGAATTCCTACGAGCAGTACTTC. It yields the protein CASSQERNSYEQYF.

V usage is TRBV11-2 and J usage is TRBJ1-1; D unresolved. Looked up from germline, CDR1 is SGHAT and CDR2 is FQNNGV. V was trimmed by 3 bases and J by 11 bases, leaving 13 bases between them. The CDR3 is 12 amino acids. In DNA, the CDR3 is TGTGCCAGCAGCTTCCGGGGTGTAAACGCTTTCTTT. Translated, it gives CASSFRGVNAFF. The full variable domain, with the rest looked up from reference TRBV11-2 and TRBJ1-1, is EAGVAQSPRYKIIEKRQSVAFWCNPISGHATLYWYQQILGQGPKLLIQFQNNGVVDDSQLPKDRFSAERLKGVDSTLKIQPAKLEDSAVYLCASSFRGVNAFFGQGTRLTVV.

This clone was observed a few times. CDR3 in DNA: TGTGCCACCCAAAAAGAAAGGGGGCGTGAGCAGTACGTC. Translating it yields CATQKERGREQYV. J is TRBJ2-7 and V is TRBV10-3, with TRBD1 identical over 7 bases. Germline V gene lookup returns CDR1 ENHRY and CDR2 SYGVKD. This CDR3 contains 13 residues. With V trimmed by 10 bases and J by 7 bases, 13 bases remained unmatched.

J is TRBJ2-7 and V is TRBV7-2; D is unresolved. The CDR3 is 14 amino acids. CDR1 is SGHTA and CDR2 is FQGNSA in the germline V gene. V was shortened by 1 base and J by 3 bases, with 10 bases between the two germline ends. The CDR3 DNA is TGTGCCAGCAGCTTAGTCGGTCGAGACTACGAGCAGTACTTC. As protein: CASSLVGRDYEQYF.

The chain combines TRBV10-3 with TRBJ2-7; possible D gene TRBD2, 7 bases. Per the germline V gene, CDR1 is ENHRY and CDR2 is SYGVKD. The CDR3 extends over 14 amino acids. V lost 0 bases and J lost 6, with 12 bases in between. CDR3 loop: CAISESPGEGEQYF. CDR3 nucleotides: TGTGCCATCAGTGAGTCCCCAGGGGAGGGCGAGCAGTACTTC.